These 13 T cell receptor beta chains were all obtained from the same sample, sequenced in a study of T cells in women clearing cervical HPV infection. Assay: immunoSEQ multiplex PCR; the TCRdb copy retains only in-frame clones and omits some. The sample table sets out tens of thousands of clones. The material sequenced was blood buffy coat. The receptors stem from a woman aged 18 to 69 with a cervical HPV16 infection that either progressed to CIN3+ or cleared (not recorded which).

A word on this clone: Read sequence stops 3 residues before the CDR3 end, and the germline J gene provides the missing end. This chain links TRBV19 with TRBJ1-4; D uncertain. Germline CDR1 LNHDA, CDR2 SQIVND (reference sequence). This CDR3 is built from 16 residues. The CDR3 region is CASSISWAVRNSPLFF. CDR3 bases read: TGTGCCAGTAGTATTTCGTGGGCAGTGAGAAATTCACCA.

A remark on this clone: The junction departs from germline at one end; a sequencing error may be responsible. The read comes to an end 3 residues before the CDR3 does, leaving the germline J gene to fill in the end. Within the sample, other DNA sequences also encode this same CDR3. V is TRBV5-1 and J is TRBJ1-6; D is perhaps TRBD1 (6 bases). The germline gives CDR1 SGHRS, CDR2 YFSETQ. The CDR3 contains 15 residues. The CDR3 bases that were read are TGCGCCAGCAGCTTGGAGGGGGGGAGTAATTCGCCC. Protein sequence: CASSLEGGSNSP. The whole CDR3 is CASSLEGGSNSPLHF.

CDR3 loop: CANGKGQGAREQFF. The part of the CDR3 DNA that was read is TGTGCCAATGGAAAAGGACAGGGGGCGCGTGAG. The rearrangement links TRBV2 to TRBJ2-1, with 11 bases aligning to TRBD1. The DNA ends 3 residues before the CDR3 does, and the rest of the CDR3 is filled in from the germline J gene. The germline V gene encodes CDR1 SNHLY and CDR2 FYNNEI. V gave up 10 bases and J gave up 9 bases; unmatched junction bases: 11. There are 14 residues in the CDR3. Using reference TRBV2 and TRBJ2-1 for the parts outside the CDR3, the full variable domain is EPEVTQTPSHQVTQMGQEVILRCVPISNHLYFYWYRQILGQKVEFLVSFYNNEISEKSEIFDDQFSVERPDGSNFTLKIRSTKLEDSAMYFCANGKGQGAREQFFGPGTRLTVL.

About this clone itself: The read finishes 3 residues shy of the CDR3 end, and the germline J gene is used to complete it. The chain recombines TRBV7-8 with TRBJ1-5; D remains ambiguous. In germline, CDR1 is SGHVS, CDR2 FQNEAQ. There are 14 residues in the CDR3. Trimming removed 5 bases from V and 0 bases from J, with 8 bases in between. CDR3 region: CASSTQVSNQPQHF. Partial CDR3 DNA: TGTGCCAGCAGCACCCAGGTTAGCAATCAGCCC.

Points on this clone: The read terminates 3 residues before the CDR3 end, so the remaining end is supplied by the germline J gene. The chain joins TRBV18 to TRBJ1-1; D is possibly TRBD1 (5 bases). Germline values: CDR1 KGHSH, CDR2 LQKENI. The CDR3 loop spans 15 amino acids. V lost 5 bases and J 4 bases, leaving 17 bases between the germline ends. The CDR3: CASSRSREEFTEAFF. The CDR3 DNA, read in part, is TGTGCCAGCTCAAGATCCAGGGAGGAGTTCACTGAA.

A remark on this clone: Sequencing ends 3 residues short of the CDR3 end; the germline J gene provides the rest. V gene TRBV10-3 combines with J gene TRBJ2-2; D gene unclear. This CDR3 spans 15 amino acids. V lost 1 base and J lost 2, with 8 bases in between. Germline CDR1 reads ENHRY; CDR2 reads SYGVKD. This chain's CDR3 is CAISEWWQNTGELFF. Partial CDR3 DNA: TGTGCCATCAGTGAGTGGTGGCAAAACACCGGGGAG.

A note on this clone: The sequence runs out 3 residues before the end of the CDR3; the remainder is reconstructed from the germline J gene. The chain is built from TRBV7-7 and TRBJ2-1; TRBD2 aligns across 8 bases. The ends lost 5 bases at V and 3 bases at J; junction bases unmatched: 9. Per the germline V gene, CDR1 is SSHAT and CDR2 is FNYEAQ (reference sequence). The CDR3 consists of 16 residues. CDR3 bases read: TGTGCCAGCAGCACAAGCGGGAGTGCCGGCTACAATGAG. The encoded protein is CASSTSGSAGYNE. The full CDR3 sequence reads CASSTSGSAGYNEQFF.

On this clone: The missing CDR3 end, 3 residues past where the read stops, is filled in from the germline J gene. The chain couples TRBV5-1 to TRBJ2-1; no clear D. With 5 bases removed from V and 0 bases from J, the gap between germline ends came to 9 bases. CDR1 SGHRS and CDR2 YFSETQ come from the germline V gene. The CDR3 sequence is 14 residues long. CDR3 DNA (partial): TGCGCCAGCAGTTTCGATAGCTCCTACAATGAG. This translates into CASSFDSSYNE. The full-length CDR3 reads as CASSFDSSYNEQFF.

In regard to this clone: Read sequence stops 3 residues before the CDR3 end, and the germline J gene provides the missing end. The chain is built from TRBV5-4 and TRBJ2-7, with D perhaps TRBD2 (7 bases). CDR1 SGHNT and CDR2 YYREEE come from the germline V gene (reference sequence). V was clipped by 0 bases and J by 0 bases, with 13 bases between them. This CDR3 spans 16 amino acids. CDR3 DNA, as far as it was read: TGTGCCAGCAGCTTGGGAGGGGGGGGCAGCTCCTACGAG. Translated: CASSLGGGGSSYE. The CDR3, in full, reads CASSLGGGGSSYEQYF.

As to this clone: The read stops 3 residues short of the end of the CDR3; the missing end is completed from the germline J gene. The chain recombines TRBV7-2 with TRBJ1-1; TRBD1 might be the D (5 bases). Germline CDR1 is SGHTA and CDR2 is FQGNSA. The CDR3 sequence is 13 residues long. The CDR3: CASSPPPGGEAFF. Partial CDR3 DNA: TGTGCCAGCAGCCCACCGCCCGGGGGGGAA.

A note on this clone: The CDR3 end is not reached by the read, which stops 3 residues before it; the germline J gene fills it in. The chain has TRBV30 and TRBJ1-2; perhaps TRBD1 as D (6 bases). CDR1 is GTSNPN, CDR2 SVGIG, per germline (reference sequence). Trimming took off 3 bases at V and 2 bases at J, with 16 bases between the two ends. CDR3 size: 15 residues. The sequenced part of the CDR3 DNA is TGTGCCTGGAGCCCGGGACACGCGTACAACTATGGC. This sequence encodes CAWSPGHAYNYG. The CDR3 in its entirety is CAWSPGHAYNYGYTF.

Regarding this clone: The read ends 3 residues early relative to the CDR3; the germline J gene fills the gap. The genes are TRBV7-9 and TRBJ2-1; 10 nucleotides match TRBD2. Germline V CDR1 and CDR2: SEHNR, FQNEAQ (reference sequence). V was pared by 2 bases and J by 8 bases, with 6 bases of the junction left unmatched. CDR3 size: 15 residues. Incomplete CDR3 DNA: TGTGCCAGCAGCTTATCGGGCCTAGCGGGAGATGAG. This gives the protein CASSLSGLAGDE. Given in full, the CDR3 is CASSLSGLAGDEQFF. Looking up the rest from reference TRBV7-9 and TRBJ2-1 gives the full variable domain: DTGVSQNPRHKITKRGQNVTFRCDPISEHNRLYWYRQTLGQGPEFLTYFQNEAQLEKSRLLSDRFSAERPKGSFSTLEIQRTEQGDSAMYLCASSLSGLAGDEQFFGPGTRLTVL.

The part of the CDR3 DNA that was read is TGCAGTGCTAGAGGGACTAGCGGGACCAATGAG. As protein: CSARGTSGTNE. The whole CDR3 sequence is CSARGTSGTNEQFF. V gene TRBV20-1 combines with J gene TRBJ2-1; 12 positions match TRBD2. The read comes to an end 3 residues before the CDR3 does, leaving the germline J gene to fill in the end. The CDR3 is made up of 14 amino acids. Germline V gene data show CDR1 as DFQATT and CDR2 as SNEGSKA (reference sequence). Germline trimming cut 1 base from V and 6 bases from J; bases unmatched to any gene: 1.